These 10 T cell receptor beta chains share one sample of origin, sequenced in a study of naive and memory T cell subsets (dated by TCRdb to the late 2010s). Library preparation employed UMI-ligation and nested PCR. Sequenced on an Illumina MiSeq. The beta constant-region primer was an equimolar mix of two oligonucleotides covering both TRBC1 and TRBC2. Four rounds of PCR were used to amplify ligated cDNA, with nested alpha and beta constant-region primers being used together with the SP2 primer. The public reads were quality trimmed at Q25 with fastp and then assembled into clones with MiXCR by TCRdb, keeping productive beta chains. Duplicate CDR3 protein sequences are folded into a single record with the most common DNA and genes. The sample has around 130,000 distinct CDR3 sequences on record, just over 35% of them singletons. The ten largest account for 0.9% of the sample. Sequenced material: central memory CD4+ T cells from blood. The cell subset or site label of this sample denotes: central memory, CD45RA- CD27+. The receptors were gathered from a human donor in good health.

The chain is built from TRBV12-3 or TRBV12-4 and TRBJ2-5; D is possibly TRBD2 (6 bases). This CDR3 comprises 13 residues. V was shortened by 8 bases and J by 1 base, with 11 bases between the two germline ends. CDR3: CASSRDFQETQYF. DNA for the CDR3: TGTGCCAGCTCCCGGGACTTCCAAGAGACCCAGTACTTC.

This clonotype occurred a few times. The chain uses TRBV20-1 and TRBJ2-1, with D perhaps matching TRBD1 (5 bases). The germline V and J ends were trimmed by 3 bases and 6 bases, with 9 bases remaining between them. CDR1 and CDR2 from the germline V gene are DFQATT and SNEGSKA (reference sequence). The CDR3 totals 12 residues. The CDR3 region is CSARQGSNEQFF. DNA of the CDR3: TGCAGTGCTAGGCAGGGCAGCAATGAGCAGTTCTTC.

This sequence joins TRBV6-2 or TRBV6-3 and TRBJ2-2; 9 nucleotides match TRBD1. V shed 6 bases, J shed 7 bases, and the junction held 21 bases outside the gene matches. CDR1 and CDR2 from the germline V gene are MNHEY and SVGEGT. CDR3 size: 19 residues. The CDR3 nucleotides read TGTGCCAGCAGGAAAAGCCTCGGCACAGGGGGCACAAACGACGGGGAGCTGTTTTTT. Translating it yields CASRKSLGTGGTNDGELFF.

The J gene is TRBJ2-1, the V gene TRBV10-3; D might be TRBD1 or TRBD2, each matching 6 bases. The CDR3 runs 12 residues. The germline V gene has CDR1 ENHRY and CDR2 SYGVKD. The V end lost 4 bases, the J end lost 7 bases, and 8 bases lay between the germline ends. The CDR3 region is CAISGGGNEQFF. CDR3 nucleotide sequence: TGTGCCATCAGTGGAGGGGGGAATGAGCAGTTCTTC.

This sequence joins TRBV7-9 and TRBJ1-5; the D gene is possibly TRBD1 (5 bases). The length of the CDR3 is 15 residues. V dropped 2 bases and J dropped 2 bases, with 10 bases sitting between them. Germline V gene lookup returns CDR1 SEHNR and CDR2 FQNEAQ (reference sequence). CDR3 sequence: CASSLTGRGNQPQHF. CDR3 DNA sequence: TGTGCCAGCAGCTTAACAGGCCGGGGCAATCAGCCCCAGCATTTT.

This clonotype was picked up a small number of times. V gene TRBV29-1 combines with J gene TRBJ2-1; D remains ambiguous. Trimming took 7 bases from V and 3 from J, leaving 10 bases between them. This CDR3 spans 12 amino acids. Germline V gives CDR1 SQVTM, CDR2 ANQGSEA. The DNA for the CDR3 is TGCAGCGGAGGAACAGACTACAATGAGCAGTTCTTC. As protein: CSGGTDYNEQFF.

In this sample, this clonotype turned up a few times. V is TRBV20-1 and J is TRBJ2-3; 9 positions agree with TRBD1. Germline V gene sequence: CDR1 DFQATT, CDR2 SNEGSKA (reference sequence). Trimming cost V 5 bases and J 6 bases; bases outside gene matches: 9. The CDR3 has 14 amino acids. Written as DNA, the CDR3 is TGCAGTGCTTCTCAGCCCGGGACAGGGGATACGCAGTATTTT. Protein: CSASQPGTGDTQYF.

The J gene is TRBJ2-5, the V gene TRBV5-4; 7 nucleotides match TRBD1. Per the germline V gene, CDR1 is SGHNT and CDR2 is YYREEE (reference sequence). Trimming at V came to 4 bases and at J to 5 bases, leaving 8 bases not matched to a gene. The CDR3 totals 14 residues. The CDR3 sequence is CASSTVDRWETQYF. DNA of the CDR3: TGTGCCAGCAGCACCGTGGACAGGTGGGAGACCCAGTACTTC.

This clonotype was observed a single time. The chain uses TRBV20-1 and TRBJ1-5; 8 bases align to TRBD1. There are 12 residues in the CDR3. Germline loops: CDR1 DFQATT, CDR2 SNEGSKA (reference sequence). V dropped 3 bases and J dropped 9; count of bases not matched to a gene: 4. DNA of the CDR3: TGCAGTGCTAGTTTCAGGGGGCGGCCCCAGCATTTT. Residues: CSASFRGRPQHF.

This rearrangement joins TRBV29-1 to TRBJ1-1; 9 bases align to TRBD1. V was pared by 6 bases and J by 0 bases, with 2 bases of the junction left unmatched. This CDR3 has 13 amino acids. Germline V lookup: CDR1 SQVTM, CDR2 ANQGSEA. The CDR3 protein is CSVGTGLNTEAFF. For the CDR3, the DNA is TGCAGCGTGGGGACAGGGCTGAACACTGAAGCTTTCTTT.